This T cell receptor (beta chain) derives from a study of CD8 T cells in ankylosing spondylitis listed by TCRdb under 2017. Study-level background: The study set out to find disease-linked TCR variants by profiling T cell receptor beta repertoires in ankylosing spondylitis patients and healthy donors. The whole study cohort included some 100 healthy donors and under 30 ankylosing spondylitis patients. Peripheral blood samples were taken, and synovial fluid was additionally collected from ankylosing spondylitis patients.

The germline V gene (reference sequence) sets CDR1 to SEHNR and CDR2 to FQNEAQ. Cut back by 4 bases and 3 bases, the V and J ends lie 13 bases apart. The CDR3 starts with the cysteine, ends with the phenylalanine, and has 15 residues. Only the CDR3 DNA is retained, 45 bases long and in frame from the first base. For sequencing, an Illumina HiSeq 2500 was employed. Quantitative 5'-RACE with molecular barcodes was the method used to prepare the TCR beta libraries. On the study's bioinformatics: A new computational method based on a probabilistic model of VDJ rearrangement was used to identify disease-linked TCR variants. TCRdb itself trimmed the public reads at Q25 with fastp, ran MiXCR and retained productive beta chains. CDR3 protein duplicates are merged, each entry listing the most common genes and DNA. V and J calls and clone size were set by TCRdb, not the authors. Here the sample has a few hundred thousand distinct CDR3 sequences; around 17% occur a single time. In total, the top ten clones hold about 42% of the sample.

A remark on this clonotype: It lacks a known antigen. The record has no base qualities; no much larger clone is one base away.

General findings and caveats noted by the study authors: Some motif variants had previously been reported in the synovial fluid and blood of reactive arthritis patients, which suggests shared mechanisms of disease initiation. The disease-linked clones were reported to be significantly enriched in matched synovial fluid samples from ankylosing spondylitis patients. Blood from ankylosing spondylitis patients appeared to be characterized by a TCR beta motif composed of eight highly homologous amino acid variants. The disease-linked clones had a CD8+ phenotype and were found at relatively low frequencies in peripheral blood.

Recombination linked TRBV7-9 to TRBJ2-1; TRBD2 is a possible D gene, resting on 6 matching bases. The sequencing sample was made of blood, either unsorted or a sorted T cell fraction (not recorded which). This receptor was taken from a male donor with ankylosing spondylitis. The CDR3: CASSSYLAVYNEQFF. The nucleotide sequence is given as TGTGCCAGCAGCTCTTACTTAGCGGTCTACAATGAGCAGTTCTTC.